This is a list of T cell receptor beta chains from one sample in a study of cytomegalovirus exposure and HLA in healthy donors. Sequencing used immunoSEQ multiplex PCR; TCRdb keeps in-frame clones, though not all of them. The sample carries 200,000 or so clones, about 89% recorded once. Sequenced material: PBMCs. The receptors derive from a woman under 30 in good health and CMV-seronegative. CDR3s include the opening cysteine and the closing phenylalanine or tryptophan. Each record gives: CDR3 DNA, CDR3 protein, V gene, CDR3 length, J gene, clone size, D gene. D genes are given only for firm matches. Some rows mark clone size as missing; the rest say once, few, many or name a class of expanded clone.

cdr3_nt: TGCGCCAGCAGCCAAGAAAGGGCGGGAGGGCAAGAGACCCAGTACTTC
cdr3_aa: CASSQERAGGQETQYF
v_call: TRBV4-1
cdr3_length: 16
j_call: TRBJ2-5
clone_size: -
d_call: TRBD2

cdr3_nt: TGCAGCGTTGAATTCAGTTCCTATGGCTACACCTTC
cdr3_aa: CSVEFSSYGYTF
v_call: TRBV29-1
cdr3_length: 12
j_call: TRBJ1-2
clone_size: -
d_call: -

cdr3_nt: TGTGCCAGCAGCCAAGGACTAGCGGGAGTCAACGAGCAGTACTTC
cdr3_aa: CASSQGLAGVNEQYF
v_call: TRBV14
cdr3_length: 15
j_call: TRBJ2-7
clone_size: -
d_call: TRBD2

cdr3_nt: TGTGCCTGGAGCCCCCGCACTGAAGCTTTCTTT
cdr3_aa: CAWSPRTEAFF
v_call: TRBV30
cdr3_length: 11
j_call: TRBJ1-1
clone_size: once
d_call: -

cdr3_nt: TGCGCCAGCAGCCAAGGAGCGGTTACTAACTATGGCTACACCTTC
cdr3_aa: CASSQGAVTNYGYTF
v_call: TRBV4-1
cdr3_length: 15
j_call: TRBJ1-2
clone_size: few
d_call: -

cdr3_nt: TGTGCCAGCAGCGGATCAGGGGGAGGCTACACCTTC
cdr3_aa: CASSGSGGGYTF
v_call: TRBV7-9
cdr3_length: 12
j_call: TRBJ1-2
clone_size: -
d_call: TRBD1

cdr3_nt: TGTGCCAGCTCACCACGGCCCCCGGGAGGGACCCTAGATACGCAGTATTTT
cdr3_aa: CASSPRPPGGTLDTQYF
v_call: TRBV18
cdr3_length: 17
j_call: TRBJ2-3
clone_size: -
d_call: TRBD2

cdr3_nt: TGTGCCTTGCCTCTGGCGGAGAACACCGGGGAGCTGTTTTTT
cdr3_aa: CALPLAENTGELFF
v_call: TRBV30
cdr3_length: 14
j_call: TRBJ2-2
clone_size: -
d_call: -

cdr3_nt: TGTGCCAGCAGCCAAGATCAGCGACTAGCGGGAGCAGATACGCAGTATTTT
cdr3_aa: CASSQDQRLAGADTQYF
v_call: TRBV14
cdr3_length: 17
j_call: TRBJ2-3
clone_size: -
d_call: TRBD2

cdr3_nt: TGCGCCAGCACCACCACGGGAGATGGAAACACCATATATTTT
cdr3_aa: CASTTTGDGNTIYF
v_call: TRBV5-1
cdr3_length: 14
j_call: TRBJ1-3
clone_size: -
d_call: -

cdr3_nt: TGTGCCAGCAGCAAAGGGCTGGGACAGGGCTACGAGCAGTACTTC
cdr3_aa: CASSKGLGQGYEQYF
v_call: TRBV21-1
cdr3_length: 15
j_call: TRBJ2-7
clone_size: few
d_call: -